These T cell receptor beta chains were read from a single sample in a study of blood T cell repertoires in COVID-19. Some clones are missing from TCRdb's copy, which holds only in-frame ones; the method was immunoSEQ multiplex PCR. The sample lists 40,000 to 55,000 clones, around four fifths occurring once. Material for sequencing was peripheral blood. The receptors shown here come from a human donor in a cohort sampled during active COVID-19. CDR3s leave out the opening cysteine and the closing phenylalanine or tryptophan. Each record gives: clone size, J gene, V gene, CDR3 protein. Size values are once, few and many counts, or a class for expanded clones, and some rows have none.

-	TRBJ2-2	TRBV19	ASSMGRAGTGELF
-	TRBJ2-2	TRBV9	ASSHTGLAGDKNTGELF
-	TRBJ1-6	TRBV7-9	ASSPGQGNSPLH
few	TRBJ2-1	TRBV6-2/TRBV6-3	ASSYADEQF
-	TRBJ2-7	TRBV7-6	ASSSLPRQGIETYEQY
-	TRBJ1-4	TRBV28	ASLNSTNEKLF
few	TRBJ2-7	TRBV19	ASSEVIRGEQY
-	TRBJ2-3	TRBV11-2	ASSSFSGRTQY
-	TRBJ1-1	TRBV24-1	ATSDSVGEAF
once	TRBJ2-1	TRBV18	ASSPITGAFYNEQF
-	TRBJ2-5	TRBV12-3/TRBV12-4	ASSGLKETQY
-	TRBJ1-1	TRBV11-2	ASRAGGLNTEAF
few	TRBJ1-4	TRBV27	ASSLRRTGGDEKLF
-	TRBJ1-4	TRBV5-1	ASSSGQGPNEKLF
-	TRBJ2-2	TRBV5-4	ASSLAGGPFTGELF
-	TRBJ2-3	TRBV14	ASSVTGTQY
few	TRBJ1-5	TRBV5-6	ASSWGYGGSDQPQH
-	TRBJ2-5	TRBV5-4	ASSYTGGETQY
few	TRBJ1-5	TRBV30	AWSVGQGNQPQH
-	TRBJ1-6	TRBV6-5	ASSRSSYNSPLH
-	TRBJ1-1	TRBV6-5	ASRRQAEAF
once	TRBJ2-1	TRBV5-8	ASSLGTGGTSYNEQF
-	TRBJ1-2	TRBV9	ASSEPRGGYT
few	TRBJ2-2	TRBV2	ASRRDTGELF
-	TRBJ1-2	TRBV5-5	ASSLVARDYGYT
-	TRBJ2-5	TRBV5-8	ASSRGRGLPETQY
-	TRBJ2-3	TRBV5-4	ASSLVGGDTQY
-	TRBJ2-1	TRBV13	ASSSYDRKAYNEQF
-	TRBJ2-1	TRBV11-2	ASGQTGEQF
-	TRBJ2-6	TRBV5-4	ASSLFGKAGANVLT
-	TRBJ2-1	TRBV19	ASSPDSAVFSSMQF
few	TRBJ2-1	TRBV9	ASSLASPSGANSYNEQF
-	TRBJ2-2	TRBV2	ASRQLAGVNTGELF
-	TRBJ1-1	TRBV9	ASSVVGGAEAF
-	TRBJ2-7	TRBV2	ASRRETDLSYEQY
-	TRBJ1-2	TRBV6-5	ASSQANYGYT
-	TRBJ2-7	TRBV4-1	ASSPDTLGYEQY
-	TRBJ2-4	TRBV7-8	ASSSPGTGVI
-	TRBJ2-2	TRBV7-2	ASSLGRGIGELF
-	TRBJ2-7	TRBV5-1	ASSLIPDSSEQY